Below, one TCR beta chain is given with its context. The sample originates from a study of shared clonotypes between healthy human individuals. Subsets obtained from CD4+ cells comprised CD45RA+ naive and CD45RA-negative memory cells. TCRdb's copy holds only in-frame clones and misses some; the assay was immunoSEQ multiplex PCR. The sample comprises approximately 2.5 million clones, 90% to 95% of which are singletons, and roughly 0.15% rests with the top ten. CDR3 length: 16 residues. Germline V gives CDR1 WSHSY, CDR2 SAAADI. Trimming removed 3 bases from V and 2 bases from J, with 14 bases in between.

The source material was naive CD4+ T cells sorted from blood. Subset in this sample: CD45RA+ positively selected. This chain links TRBV10-2 with TRBJ1-5; D remains unclear. The sequence was collected from a man younger than 35 in good health. CDR3 sequence (DNA): TGCGCCAGCAGTGACATGGGGTATTCGGGCAATCAGCCCCAGCATTTT. This codes for CASSDMGYSGNQPQHF.